Presented here are 3 T cell receptor beta chains from one specimen sequenced in a study of neurological immune-mediated disorders. A single record per CDR3 protein comes from TCRdb applying MiXCR to the 5' RACE reads. The sample lists some 120,000 distinct CDR3 sequences, roughly 3.1% occurring once. Input material: PBMCs. The source is a woman aged 25 to 39 with multiple sclerosis.

V is TRBV18 and J is TRBJ1-2; no definite D call. The V end was cut by 2 bases, the J end by 8 bases, with 21 bases between. CDR3 length: 16 residues. The germline CDR1 and CDR2 sequences are KGHSH and LQKENI. The CDR3 loop reads CASSPSGSPNRAGYTF. The CDR3 bases are TGTGCCAGCTCACCATCCGGGAGCCCAAATCGAGCCGGCTACACCTTC.

This clonotype showed up many times. CDR3 loop: CSASGDRRLRANEQFF. The CDR3 nucleotides read TGCAGTGCTAGCGGCGACAGACGGCTTCGGGCCAATGAGCAGTTCTTC. The chain combines TRBV20-1 with TRBJ2-1, with a tentative D call TRBD1 (5 bases). V was clipped by 3 bases and J by 6 bases, with 21 bases between them. The CDR3 totals 16 residues. Germline V gives CDR1 DFQATT, CDR2 SNEGSKA (reference sequence).

This clonotype was counted ten times or more. CDR3 amino acids: CASSLLGQGDFQHF. The CDR3 bases are TGTGCCAGCAGCTTGCTTGGGCAGGGCGACTTCCAGCATTTT. The chain uses TRBV5-8 and TRBJ1-5; tentative D call: TRBD1 (5 bases). Germline V CDR1 and CDR2: SGHTS, YDEGEE. V was clipped by 1 base and J by 12 bases, with 17 bases between them. This CDR3 contains 14 residues.